Reported below is one TCR beta chain. Its antigen is still unknown. Unique molecular identifiers were incorporated when the TCRbeta library was constructed. Each CDR3 protein gets one entry after TCRdb re-called the PCR reads with MiXCR. Among about 900,000 distinct CDR3 sequences listed, around 30% were seen once. This CDR3 has 13 residues. V dropped 3 bases and J dropped 3 bases, with 8 bases sitting between them. The sample comes from a study of T-cell reconstitution after alpha-beta-depleted transplantation in children. General observations from the study: T-cell counts and diversity were attributed mostly to newly produced T cells one year after transplant.

Sequencing was performed on PBMCs, mostly from graft donor cells, taken 360 days after TCRalphabeta/CD19-depleted stem cell transplant. The chain employs TRBV12-3 or TRBV12-4 and TRBJ1-1, with D uncertain. This clonotype was obtained from a boy in the first two years of life who had a stem cell transplant for SCID, so the T cells may come from the graft donor. DNA of the CDR3: TGTGCCAGCAGTTTCGGGTGGGACACTGAAGCTTTCTTT. It is translated as CASSFGWDTEAFF.